This T cell receptor (beta chain) was found in a study of cytomegalovirus exposure and HLA in healthy donors. With regard to this clone: No antigen is known for it.

Overall study results and limits: Information on immune exposure was restricted to one variable (CMV serostatus). The study labeled 150 or so TCR beta chains cytomegalovirus-associated.

PCR employed 60 Vbeta and 13 Jbeta primers. The protocol was immunoSEQ multiplex PCR, while the TCRdb copy is restricted to in-frame clones and leaves out a portion. The sample holds over 150,000 clones, 80% seen once. The receptor comes from a man aged 25-40 years in good health and CMV-seropositive. The sequenced sample was PBMCs.

For the CDR3, the DNA is TGTGCCTGGAGTCCTCTCGCGGGAGTACCAATTTACAATGAGCAGTTCTTC. Its translation: CAWSPLAGVPIYNEQFF. This chain uses TRBV30 with TRBJ2-1, with TRBD2 matching over 7 bases. The CDR3 is made up of 17 amino acids. Germline V lookup: CDR1 GTSNPN, CDR2 SVGIG (reference sequence). V lost 2 bases to trimming and J lost 4 bases; unmatched junction nucleotides: 14.